These 14 T cell receptor beta chains came from one sample sequenced in a study of blood T cell repertoires in COVID-19. The table came from immunoSEQ multiplex PCR; TCRdb's copy has only in-frame clones and leaves some out. This table holds roughly 130,000 clones, 86% found once. The material sequenced was peripheral blood. The receptors come from a man aged 35 to 55 with acute or convalescent COVID-19.

This clone was counted between two and nine times. V is TRBV10-2 and J is TRBJ1-3, with D hard to call. The germline CDR1 and CDR2 sequences are WSHSY and SAAADI. The CDR3 has 14 residues. The ends were cut back, 2 bases at V and 0 bases at J, with 5 bases in the middle. The CDR3 sequence is CASSEASSGNTIYF. The CDR3 DNA follows: TGCGCCAGCAGTGAGGCTAGCTCTGGAAACACCATATATTTT.

The chain is built from TRBV18 and TRBJ1-3; D might be TRBD1 (6 bases). The CDR3 covers 14 residues. The germline V gene encodes CDR1 KGHSH and CDR2 LQKENI. V dropped 3 bases and J dropped 3 bases, with 9 bases sitting between them. DNA of the CDR3: TGTGCCAGCTCACCCAGGGGAAATGGAAACACCATATATTTT. It codes for CASSPRGNGNTIYF.

The chain couples TRBV6-6 to TRBJ2-7; D gene unclear. The CDR3 extends over 13 amino acids. Trimming removed 6 bases at V and 4 bases at J, with 13 bases between. Per germline, CDR1 MNHNY and CDR2 SVGAGI (reference sequence). Here the CDR3 reads CASSNEAEYEQYF. In nucleotides, the CDR3 is TGTGCCAGCAGCAACGAGGCTGAGTACGAGCAGTACTTC.

The chain employs TRBV27 and TRBJ1-1; D gene unclear. The CDR3 totals 13 residues. Trimming took off 2 bases at V and 1 base at J, with 5 bases between the two ends. CDR1 is MNHEY, CDR2 SMNVEV, per germline (reference sequence). In DNA, the CDR3 is TGTGCCAGCAGTTTACCGGGGAACACTGAAGCTTTCTTT. Its translation is CASSLPGNTEAFF.

This clone was picked up one time. The J gene is TRBJ2-7, the V gene TRBV19; 7 bases align to TRBD1. Unmatched junction bases numbered 4, after V lost 2 bases and J lost 0 bases. The CDR3 totals 15 residues. Germline V CDR1 and CDR2: LNHDA, SQIVND (reference sequence). The CDR3 nucleotides are TGTGCCAGTAGTATAAAACAGGGGAGCTCCTACGAGCAGTACTTC. This gives the protein CASSIKQGSSYEQYF.

The chain uses TRBV27 and TRBJ2-7; tentative D call: TRBD2 (5 bases). Germline V gives CDR1 MNHEY, CDR2 SMNVEV (reference sequence). V lost 8 bases, J lost 3 bases, and 14 bases lay in between. This CDR3 contains 13 residues. The CDR3, as DNA: TGTGCCAGCGGGAGACGGGTAAACTACGAGCAGTACTTC. Translating it yields CASGRRVNYEQYF.

This chain links TRBV27 with TRBJ2-1; TRBD2 matches 11 bases. The germline CDR1 and CDR2 sequences are MNHEY and SMNVEV (reference sequence). The CDR3 is made up of 14 amino acids. The trim removed 5 bases at V and 9 bases at J, leaving 6 bases unmatched. The CDR3 protein is CASSPQTSGGEQFF. CDR3 in DNA: TGTGCCAGCAGTCCTCAAACTAGCGGGGGTGAGCAGTTCTTC.

The V gene is TRBV18, the J gene TRBJ1-5, with 10 bases matching TRBD1. CDR3 length: 14 residues. Trimming removed 5 bases from V and 8 bases from J; junction bases left unmatched: 6. The germline gives CDR1 KGHSH, CDR2 LQKENI. In nucleotides, the CDR3 is TGTGCCAGCTCAGCGACAGGGGGCCGGGAGCCCCAGCATTTT. This encodes CASSATGGREPQHF. The complete variable domain, with remaining parts taken from reference TRBV18 and TRBJ1-5, reads NAGVMQNPRHLVRRRGQEARLRCSPMKGHSHVYWYRQLPEEGLKFMVYLQKENIIDESGMPKERFSAEFPKEGPSILRIQQVVRGDSAAYFCASSATGGREPQHFGDGTRLSIL.

This chain connects TRBV10-3 to TRBJ2-7, with D possibly TRBD1 on 6 matching bases. The CDR3 spans 14 residues. Germline CDR1 is ENHRY and CDR2 is SYGVKD. Trimming cost V 3 bases and J 5 bases, with 14 bases left between them. CDR3 sequence reads: CAISDKGRGDEQYF. The CDR3 coding sequence is TGTGCCATCAGTGATAAGGGCAGGGGCGACGAGCAGTACTTC.

The chain couples TRBV19 to TRBJ1-1; TRBD1 matches at 9 bases. The junction had 5 bases not matched to a gene; V was cut back by 4 bases and J by 5 bases. CDR3 length: 14 residues. Looked up from germline, CDR1 is LNHDA and CDR2 is SQIVND (reference sequence). The CDR3 region is CASSNRGLLTEAFF. In DNA, the CDR3 is TGTGCCAGTAGTAACAGGGGGCTTTTAACTGAAGCTTTCTTT.

This chain links TRBV25-1 with TRBJ2-3; D ambiguous. The length of the CDR3 is 13 residues. V shed 1 base and J shed 3 bases, with 5 bases lying between them. The germline V gene encodes CDR1 MGHDK and CDR2 SYGVNS. In DNA, the CDR3 is TGTGCCAGCAGTGAATGGGCGACAGATACGCAGTATTTT. Protein product: CASSEWATDTQYF.

The rearrangement joins TRBV5-6 to TRBJ2-7; maybe TRBD2 (6 bases). The CDR3 consists of 12 residues. CDR1 SGHDT and CDR2 YYEEEE come from the germline V gene. Between the trimmed V and J ends, which lost 4 bases and 1 base, there was a span of 6 bases. This CDR3 is CASSRGSYEQYF. DNA for the CDR3: TGTGCCAGCAGCCGGGGGTCCTACGAGCAGTACTTC.

The V and J genes are TRBV5-1 and TRBJ2-3; maybe TRBD2 (5 bases). Germline CDR1 SGHRS, CDR2 YFSETQ. CDR3 length: 15 residues. With 0 bases removed from V and 5 bases from J, the gap between germline ends came to 13 bases. The CDR3 bases are TGCGCCAGCAGCTTGGGGTCAGCCCGGGGAGATACGCAGTATTTT. Amino acids: CASSLGSARGDTQYF.

Comments on this clone: Within the sample, other DNA sequences also encode this same CDR3. The chain joins TRBV6-1 to TRBJ1-2; tentative D call: TRBD1 (6 bases). This CDR3 has 13 residues. The germline V gene encodes CDR1 MNHNS and CDR2 SASEGT. Trimming took 0 bases from V and 5 from J, leaving 7 bases between them. The CDR3 here is CASSEAGGYGYTF. The CDR3 DNA sequence: TGTGCCAGCAGTGAAGCAGGGGGTTATGGCTACACCTTC.